Following are 27 T cell receptor beta chains from one sample sequenced in a study of blood T cell repertoires in COVID-19 (TCRdb year 2020). The protocol used for the library was the immunoSEQ multiplex PCR assay. Drawn from immuneACCESS, this table holds only the in-frame rearrangements with V and J called that TCRdb kept. Clones are partly lost; checked studies trace under half to an unresolved V gene and leave the rest unexplained. The sample table lists roughly 200,000 clones, approximately 90% of them with a count of one. More than 10% of the sample is held by the ten biggest clonotypes. Sequencing was carried out using peripheral blood. Receptors originate from a woman between 18 and 30 years old who had recovered from COVID-19.

The genes are TRBV7-3 and TRBJ2-1; D is perhaps TRBD2 (5 bases). Trimming took off 5 bases at V and 0 bases at J, with 11 bases between the two ends. Germline CDR1 is SGHTA and CDR2 is FQGTGA. There are 15 residues in the CDR3. In DNA form, the CDR3 reads TGTGCCAGCAGCCTCGGACTGAGCTCCTACAATGAGCAGTTCTTC. Amino acids: CASSLGLSSYNEQFF. Combining the CDR3 with reference TRBV7-3 and TRBJ2-1 gives the whole variable domain GAGVSQTPSNKVTEKGKYVELRCDPISGHTALYWYRQSLGQGPEFLIYFQGTGAADDSGLPNDRFFAVRPEGSVSTLKIQRTERGDSAVYLCASSLGLSSYNEQFFGPGTRLTVL.

The chain combines TRBV12-3 or TRBV12-4 with TRBJ1-3; perhaps TRBD1 as D (5 bases). The CDR3 has 13 residues. Trimming shortened V by 3 bases and J by 2 bases, and 5 bases separated the two germline ends. The CDR3 sequence is CASSFRAGNTIYF. The CDR3 DNA sequence: TGTGCCAGCAGTTTCAGGGCTGGAAACACCATATATTTT.

The chain couples TRBV19 to TRBJ2-2; 8 nucleotides agree with TRBD2. The junction had 1 base not matched to a gene; V was cut back by 4 bases and J by 6 bases. The CDR3 is 13 residues long. CDR1 is LNHDA, CDR2 SQIVND, per germline (reference sequence). In DNA, the CDR3 is TGTGCCAGTAGTAGCGGGAGGCCCGGGGAGCTGTTTTTT. Its protein product is CASSSGRPGELFF.

This clone was found once. This chain uses TRBV6-5 with TRBJ2-1; 11 nucleotides agree with TRBD2. Germline V CDR1 and CDR2: MNHEY, SVGAGI. V was clipped by 0 bases and J by 5 bases; unmatched bases: 3. This CDR3 has 16 residues. This chain's CDR3 is CASSYSGTSGNNEQFF. In DNA form, the CDR3 reads TGTGCCAGCAGTTACTCGGGGACTAGCGGCAACAATGAGCAGTTCTTC.

The rearrangement links TRBV27 to TRBJ2-6; 8 nucleotides match TRBD1. The ends lost 3 bases at V and 4 bases at J; junction bases unmatched: 8. The CDR3 spans 17 residues. Germline CDR1 reads MNHEY; CDR2 reads SMNVEV (reference sequence). CDR3 coding DNA: TGTGCCAGCAGTTTCACGGACAGGGTTGGAGGGGCCAACGTCCTGACTTTC. This codes for CASSFTDRVGGANVLTF.

The CDR3 loop reads CAWSPLTGEKLFF. As DNA, the CDR3 is TGTGCCTGGAGTCCGCTGACAGGGGAAAAACTGTTTTTT. The chain joins TRBV30 to TRBJ1-4; 7 bases match TRBD1. Germline trimming cut 2 bases from V and 8 bases from J; bases unmatched to any gene: 5. The length of the CDR3 is 13 residues. Germline V lookup: CDR1 GTSNPN, CDR2 SVGIG (reference sequence).

The chain couples TRBV4-3 to TRBJ2-5, with D tentatively TRBD1 (6 bases). This CDR3 comprises 13 residues. Deletions cut 4 bases from V and 4 bases from J, with 10 bases between. Germline values: CDR1 LGHNA, CDR2 YSLEER. CDR3 sequence (DNA): TGCGCCAGCAGCCCGATCAGGGGAGAGACCCAGTACTTC. Translated: CASSPIRGETQYF.

The chain uses TRBV18 and TRBJ2-1, with 7 bases lining up with TRBD1. Germline CDR1 reads KGHSH; CDR2 reads LQKENI. The CDR3 contains 17 residues. After removal of 3 bases from V and 0 bases from J, the junction contained 8 bases not matched to a gene. Here the CDR3 DNA reads TGTGCCAGCTCACCCTTTTGGGGACAGAGCTCCTACAATGAGCAGTTCTTC. As protein: CASSPFWGQSSYNEQFF.

The chain uses TRBV14 and TRBJ2-5; TRBD1 agrees at 8 bases. Per the germline V gene, CDR1 is SGHDN and CDR2 is FVKESK. The CDR3 is 14 amino acids. V lost 3 bases to trimming and J lost 2 bases; unmatched junction nucleotides: 2. CDR3 sequence reads: CASSQWTGQETQYF. CDR3 bases: TGTGCCAGCAGCCAGTGGACAGGGCAAGAGACCCAGTACTTC.

Concerning this clone itself: The same CDR3 arises from other DNA sequences in this sample as well. The chain has TRBV27 and TRBJ2-1, with TRBD2 matching over 14 bases. V shed 3 bases and J 6 bases; nucleotides not matched to a gene: 1. The CDR3 extends over 15 amino acids. Germline V CDR1 and CDR2: MNHEY, SMNVEV (reference sequence). CDR3 bases: TGTGCCAGCAGTTTGGGACTAGCGGGAGTCAATGAGCAGTTCTTC. It translates to CASSLGLAGVNEQFF.

This chain uses TRBV10-3 with TRBJ2-2; 12 positions agree with TRBD2. The germline CDR1 and CDR2 sequences are ENHRY and SYGVKD. V was pared by 7 bases and J by 0 bases, with 6 bases of the junction left unmatched. The CDR3 spans 17 residues. The CDR3 DNA follows: TGTGCCATCAAGGTGCTAGCGGGAGGGCCGAACACCGGGGAGCTGTTTTTT. Its protein is CAIKVLAGGPNTGELFF.

V usage is TRBV9 and J usage is TRBJ2-1; D remains ambiguous. Germline lookup yields CDR1 SGDLS and CDR2 YYNGEE. Between the trimmed V and J ends, which lost 0 bases and 9 bases, there was a span of 7 bases. The CDR3 sequence is 12 residues long. This CDR3 reads CASSVAASEQFF. In DNA form, the CDR3 reads TGTGCCAGCAGCGTAGCAGCGAGTGAGCAGTTCTTC.

V gene TRBV7-9 combines with J gene TRBJ2-7; 7 nucleotides agree with TRBD1. Germline V gene sequence: CDR1 SEHNR, CDR2 FQNEAQ (reference sequence). The CDR3 runs to 15 residues. V trimming: 6 bases; J trimming: 3 bases; junction bases outside the gene matches: 11. CDR3 sequence (DNA): TGTGCCAGCAGGACACACCCGGGACAGAACTACGAGCAGTACTTC. Amino acid sequence: CASRTHPGQNYEQYF. Full variable domain (remainder filled in from reference TRBV7-9 and TRBJ2-7): DTGVSQNPRHKITKRGQNVTFRCDPISEHNRLYWYRQTLGQGPEFLTYFQNEAQLEKSRLLSDRFSAERPKGSFSTLEIQRTEQGDSAMYLCASRTHPGQNYEQYFGPGTRLTVT.

This clone was counted a few times. The V gene is TRBV7-6, the J gene TRBJ1-2; 8 nucleotides line up with TRBD1. V was pared by 2 bases and J by 4 bases, with 6 bases of the junction left unmatched. Germline assignment: CDR1 SGHVS and CDR2 FNYEAQ. There are 15 residues in the CDR3. The CDR3 protein is CASSLNTGTGYGYTF. Here the CDR3 DNA reads TGTGCCAGCAGCTTAAACACCGGGACAGGCTATGGCTACACCTTC.

The genes are TRBV15 and TRBJ2-4; D is perhaps TRBD2 (6 bases). V was trimmed by 2 bases and J by 0 bases, leaving 14 bases between them. There are 17 residues in the CDR3. Per germline, CDR1 LNHNV and CDR2 YYDKDF (reference sequence). CDR3 residues: CATSRLGEVLAKNIQYF. The CDR3 bases are TGTGCCACCAGCAGATTAGGGGAGGTCTTAGCCAAAAACATTCAGTACTTC.

This clone showed up just once. The chain carries TRBV19 and TRBJ1-5, with no clear D. Per the germline V gene, CDR1 is LNHDA and CDR2 is SQIVND (reference sequence). V lost 7 bases and J lost 2, with 15 bases in between. This CDR3 contains 15 residues. This CDR3 is CASTLWAKGNQPQHF. As DNA, the CDR3 is TGTGCCAGTACCCTATGGGCCAAGGGCAATCAGCCCCAGCATTTT.

The table lists this clone with a count of one. The chain carries TRBV12-3 or TRBV12-4 and TRBJ1-2; D is unclear. Trimming stripped 6 bases from V and 4 bases from J, with 12 bases between. The CDR3 is 13 residues long. This CDR3 is CASRSVIVYGYTF. The CDR3 nucleotides are TGTGCCAGCAGATCCGTAATCGTCTATGGCTACACCTTC.

The rearrangement uses TRBV19 and TRBJ1-4; 7 bases match TRBD1. V lost 3 bases, J lost 8 bases, and 9 bases stayed unmatched. Germline values: CDR1 LNHDA, CDR2 SQIVND (reference sequence). This CDR3 region has 15 residues. In DNA form, the CDR3 reads TGTGCCAGTAGTATCACCGGGACAGCTACCGAAAAACTGTTTTTT. Protein product: CASSITGTATEKLFF. Supplemented by reference TRBV19 and TRBJ1-4, the full variable domain reads DGGITQSPKYLFRKEGQNVTLSCEQNLNHDAMYWYRQDPGQGLRLIYYSQIVNDFQKGDIAEGYSVSREKKESFPLTVTSAQKNPTAFYLCASSITGTATEKLFFGSGTQLSVL.

The V gene is TRBV6-1, the J gene TRBJ2-1; TRBD2 agrees at 12 bases. CDR3 length: 15 residues. CDR1 MNHNS and CDR2 SASEGT come from the germline V gene. Trimming at V came to 3 bases and at J to 7 bases, leaving 4 bases not matched to a gene. The CDR3 sequence: CASSDGTSGLNEQFF. The CDR3 DNA sequence: TGTGCCAGCAGTGATGGGACTAGCGGGTTGAATGAGCAGTTCTTC.

The chain uses TRBV4-3 and TRBJ2-1, with 13 bases matching TRBD2. The length of the CDR3 is 16 residues. The ends lost 0 bases at V and 4 bases at J; junction bases unmatched: 0. Looked up from germline, CDR1 is LGHNA and CDR2 is YSLEER. The CDR3 sequence is CASSQEGLAGYNEQFF. The CDR3 region has the DNA TGCGCCAGCAGCCAAGAGGGACTAGCGGGATACAATGAGCAGTTCTTC.

V gene TRBV30 combines with J gene TRBJ2-6; 7 nucleotides agree with TRBD1. The CDR3 is 12 amino acids. Germline V gene data show CDR1 as GTSNPN and CDR2 as SVGIG (reference sequence). The junction had 1 base not matched to a gene; V was cut back by 8 bases and J by 3 bases. CDR3 nucleotides: TGTGCCCGACAGGGTGGGGCCAACGTCCTGACTTTC. The encoded protein is CARQGGANVLTF.

The chain carries TRBV9 and TRBJ2-7, with 8 bases that match TRBD2. Per germline, CDR1 SGDLS and CDR2 YYNGEE. The V gene end was trimmed by 3 bases and the J gene end by 6 bases; junction bases not matched to a gene: 8. This CDR3 has 14 amino acids. CDR3 region: CASSARGGTSEQYF. CDR3 DNA: TGTGCCAGCAGCGCTCGAGGAGGGACTAGCGAGCAGTACTTC.

The rearrangement links TRBV4-1 to TRBJ2-1, with 7 bases matching TRBD2. Germline-derived CDR1 and CDR2 are MGHRA and YSYEKL. The CDR3 runs 16 residues. V shed 0 bases, J shed 6 bases, and the junction held 8 bases outside the gene matches. CDR3 DNA sequence: TGCGCCAGCAGCCAAGATTTCGCGGGAGTAACCAATGAGCAGTTCTTC. Translated, it gives CASSQDFAGVTNEQFF.

The chain couples TRBV7-3 to TRBJ2-1; 11 bases map to TRBD2. This CDR3 has 16 amino acids. From germline, CDR1 is SGHTA and CDR2 FQGTGA. V was pared by 2 bases and J by 5 bases, with 5 bases of the junction left unmatched. The CDR3 DNA sequence: TGTGCCAGCAGCTTACTCGGGACTAGCGGAAACAATGAGCAGTTCTTC. This encodes CASSLLGTSGNNEQFF.

The V call is TRBV7-2, the J call TRBJ1-6, with D uncertain. Deletions cut 5 bases from V and 0 bases from J, with 14 bases between. The CDR3 runs 17 residues. Germline V CDR1 and CDR2: SGHTA, FQGNSA. In DNA form, the CDR3 reads TGTGCCAGCAGCACTAGTAGCCGGAGCTCCTATAATTCACCCCTCCACTTT. Protein product: CASSTSSRSSYNSPLHF. The whole variable domain, remainder taken from reference TRBV7-2 and TRBJ1-6, is GAGVSQSPSNKVTEKGKDVELRCDPISGHTALYWYRQSLGQGLEFLIYFQGNSAPDKSGLPSDRFSAERTGGSVSTLTIQRTQQEDSAVYLCASSTSSRSSYNSPLHFGNGTRLTVT.

J is TRBJ2-5 and V is TRBV9; TRBD2 agrees at 8 bases. The germline CDR1 and CDR2 sequences are SGDLS and YYNGEE. This CDR3 is built from 15 residues. V trimming: 3 bases; J trimming: 5 bases; junction bases outside the gene matches: 9. Here the CDR3 reads CASSASGTSLETQYF. For the CDR3, the DNA is TGTGCCAGCAGCGCTTCCGGGACTAGTCTGGAGACCCAGTACTTC.

This clone was observed a few times. The rearrangement links TRBV6-2 or TRBV6-3 to TRBJ2-7, with 8 bases fitting TRBD1. Germline assignment: CDR1 MNHEY and CDR2 SVGEGT. V trimming: 0 bases; J trimming: 5 bases; junction bases outside the gene matches: 9. This CDR3 is 16 amino acids long. In nucleotides, the CDR3 is TGTGCCAGCAGTTACTCCCCCGGCAGGGGGCCGGACGAGCAGTACTTC. It codes for CASSYSPGRGPDEQYF.